This T cell receptor beta chain was sequenced in a study of cytomegalovirus exposure and HLA in healthy donors (dated by TCRdb to 2016 to 2017). Context from the whole study: An earlier analysis of around 600 of the donors reported 250 to 300 Gb of sequence data and more than 90 million unique TCR beta sequences from 150 million to 200 million T cells. The T cell repertoires of about 700 subjects were profiled by immunosequencing and related to cytomegalovirus serostatus. Every discovery cohort repertoire had been produced on one sequencing platform. Among 398 genotyped donors of the cohort, an average of 235,054 unique TCR beta nucleotide sequences were sequenced per donor, about a sixth of them non-productive. The aim of the study was to test whether cataloging public T cell receptors could identify signatures of past pathogen exposure. A later genetic analysis used genome-wide SNP genotypes for about three fifths of the 666 donors, treating that subset as a discovery cohort. Four or five DR-DQ haplotypes were handled as single units for association and clustering, since linkage in the cohort was strong. HLA typing included class I and class II loci at four-digit resolution. Donor age, sex, ethnicity and CMV serostatus were collected together with the repertoire data. An earlier analysis of some 500 of the donors used high-throughput TCR beta sequencing to judge whether each TCR beta V gene segment behaved as functional or pseudogenic. In the later analysis, no new phenotypic data were used to find candidate immune exposures; instead, reliance was placed on TCR beta sequences and their occurrence across donors. A later analysis re-examined previously published TCR beta repertoires from 500 to 700 donors and added high-resolution HLA genotyping to investigate patterns of TCR occurrence. In addition to the first cohort of several hundred subjects, a separate validation cohort of 120 different subjects was used. Of the roughly 400 genotyped donors, approximately 82% fell in the genetic ancestry cluster associated with self-reported Caucasian donors. The study combined high-throughput TCR immunosequencing, statistical association of individual TCRs with disease status, and machine learning to predict cytomegalovirus infection status. About 280 gigabases of sequencing data and 70 million to 100 million unique TCR sequences made up an early release that covered 640 HLA-typed donors. The number of donors typed differed by locus, with roughly 629-640 for A, B, C, DRB1 and DQB1, more than 500 for DQA1, under 610 for DPA1, and 400 to 490 for DPB1.

Library generation was performed with the immunoSEQ multiplex PCR assay. A mixture of 60 forward primers for TCR Vbeta segments and 13 reverse primers for TCR Jbeta segments was used in the multiplex PCR. The CDR3 region of rearranged TCR beta genes was amplified from genomic DNA by a multiplex PCR assay. The Illumina HiSeq System was used to sequence the amplified TCR beta libraries as 87-base-pair reads. For the original study's pipeline: In a later analysis, some 80 million unique TCR beta chains were counted across the approximately 640 repertoires, and some 10 million of these chains were shared by at least two donors. Raw reads were error-corrected and collapsed into unique sequences with a nearest-neighbor algorithm that merged closely related sequences to remove PCR and sequencing errors. CDR3 sequences were aligned to IMGT reference sequences to assign V, D and J gene segments. For a sequence to be retained, a match of at least six nucleotides to both a V gene segment and a J gene segment was required. A rearrangement was called productive if the CDR3 had no stop codons and remained in frame with V and J, and every other rearrangement was called non-productive. Following IMGT convention, CDR3 was defined as the stretch from the second conserved V-encoded cysteine to the conserved J-encoded phenylalanine. Sequences without an unambiguous match to a single V gene segment were excluded from the earlier analysis of about 600 of the donors. In an earlier analysis of 587 of the donors, a V segment was called functional when productive rearrangements were above 56.7%, and segregating when the standard deviation between donors exceeded 5%. To diagnose cytomegalovirus status from the catalog of TCR beta chain sequences, a statistical classification framework was built. In a later analysis, V and J genes were assigned by comparing TCR nucleotide sequences against IMGT/GENE-DB human TR gene sequences. A later analysis assigned CDR3 sequences and most-parsimonious VDJ recombination scenarios with the TCRdist pipeline. In a later analysis, each TCR beta chain was defined by its CDR3 amino acid sequence together with its V-gene family, and reads without a unique V-gene family were excluded. In a later analysis, 550 to 650 highly shared, low-generation-probability nucleotide sequences were removed to address suspected cross-contamination and a sequencing artifact. For each public chain, a later analysis derived a clonal expansion index from normalized ranks of inferred template counts within each repertoire. Generation probabilities in a later analysis came from a VDJ recombination model fitted to out-of-frame rearrangements, and those results were checked against IGoR. In a later analysis, hypergeometric tests were used to score TCR-TCR, TCR-HLA and TCR-CMV co-occurrence, with a repertoire-size bias correction applied to TCR pairs. In a later analysis, false discovery rates were estimated by permuting HLA or CMV assignments 20 times. In a later analysis, co-occurring TCRs were grouped using DBSCAN, and TCRdist sequence similarity was added for clustering within HLA-allele-positive subsets. For co-occurrence clustering, repertoires with fewer than 30,000 or more than 120,000 public chains were excluded, along with a handful of repertoires with anomalous nucleotide sharing. TCRdb took this table from immuneACCESS and kept in-frame rearrangements with V and J called. Such tables lack part of the clones; where checked against another copy, unresolved V genes explain under half of the gap, and the rest is unexplained. The V and J calls and the clone size are those of that table, but D and trimming were determined from the DNA. The sample data list over 150,000 clones, and 65% to 85% of these were observed just once. The biggest ten clones account for 2.5% to 3.5% of the sample.

Summary of the overall study and its limitations: Several of the top co-occurrence clusters appeared to be linked to parvovirus B19, influenza, CMV and Epstein-Barr virus, according to a later analysis. A later analysis associated 15,000 to 20,000 TCR beta sequences with specific HLA alleles at a false discovery rate of 0.05. Linkage disequilibrium might explain the correlated functional status among segregating V segments, but an unknown experimental factor could not be ruled out. The only immune exposure information available for the cohort was CMV serostatus. In vitro tests confirmed that a few of the cytomegalovirus-associated TCR beta chains recognize cytomegalovirus antigens. According to the authors, the approach could potentially be generalized to other disease states and immunological phenotypes. The study gave a list of around 170 TCR beta chains associated with cytomegalovirus. The cohort was sequenced for TCR beta chains only, and without alpha or paired-chain data the features that could be detected were limited. In an earlier analysis of a few hundred of the donors, most TCR beta V segments were observed in productive rearrangements about 87% or about 30% of the time, broadly matching IMGT annotations. Compared with equally common non-associated chains, HLA-associated TCR beta chains in a later analysis were more clonally expanded and had lower generation probabilities. Roughly uniform sequencing depth across donors was assumed in presence/absence analyses, although this assumption may not hold. Cytomegalovirus status was reported to be diagnosed by the classifier with high specificity and sensitivity in both the original and validation cohorts. Because some donors lacked HLA typing at each locus, the association tests relied only on the typed subset. Compared with the roughly 700-donor mean, donors in an Asian-associated ancestry cluster had fewer N-insertions in productive TCRs, according to a later genetic analysis. Most TCR sequences were seen in very few donors, while some public TCRs were found in many individuals. When HLA alleles, especially DR and DQ, strongly co-occurred, attributing TCR associations to individual alleles was difficult. In a later genetic analysis, a missense DCLRE1C variant was associated with V-gene and J-gene trimming of TCR beta chains, and the association was replicated in an independent cohort. A further reported finding was that TCR beta sequences accurately predicted the HLA-A and HLA-B alleles for most subjects in the first cohort. Approximately 16 rarely observed V segments, including chromosome 9 orphons, were excluded from the earlier analysis of a few hundred of the donors because counts were too low. In a later analysis, most CMV-associated TCR beta chains were found to appear HLA-restricted, with HLA associations seemingly driven largely by CMV exposure. A cluster of highly shared sequence variants was judged likely to represent a technical artifact of the sequencing pipeline. In a later analysis, the rate of TCR association differed among HLA loci, with DRB1 alleles having the most associated TCRs and HLA-C alleles having the fewest.

The cohort comprised some 730 healthy bone marrow donors. Cohort members were all nominally healthy when sampled, although unrecorded immune exposures were likely present. The donor was CMV seropositive and belonged to the group of 250 to 350 seropositive cohort members. A peripheral blood sample was collected from each donor, and TCR beta sequencing was performed on peripheral blood mononuclear cells. The Qiagen DNeasy Blood Extraction Kit was used to extract genomic DNA from the blood cell samples. Turning to this clone: Its recognized antigen is unknown. Base qualities are not at hand, and no much larger clone is one base apart.

The sequence came from a woman aged 50 to 60 in good health and CMV-seropositive. The specimen was PBMCs.

In nucleotides, the sequence is TGTGCCACCAGCCCGGGTTCCTACCACGAGCAGTACTTC. The resulting protein is CATSPGSYHEQYF. The chain was built from TRBV6-5 and TRBJ2-7; there is no confident call for the D gene. Spanning cysteine to phenylalanine, the CDR3 consists of 13 amino acids. Left in the record is the CDR3 DNA by itself, 39 bases read in frame from the first base. Trimming removed 10 bases from V and 5 bases from J, leaving 18 bases between the germline ends. CDR1 MNHEY and CDR2 SVGAGI are derived from the germline V gene.